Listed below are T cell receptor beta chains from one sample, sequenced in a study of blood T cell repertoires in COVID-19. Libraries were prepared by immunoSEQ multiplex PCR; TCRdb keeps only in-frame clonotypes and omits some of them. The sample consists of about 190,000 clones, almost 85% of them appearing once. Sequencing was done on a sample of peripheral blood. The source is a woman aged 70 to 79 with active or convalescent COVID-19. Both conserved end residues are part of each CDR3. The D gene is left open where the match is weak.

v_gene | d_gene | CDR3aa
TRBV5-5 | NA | CASSSRWGVNTEAFF
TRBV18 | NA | CATSGLLSSYNEQFF
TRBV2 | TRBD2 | CASSPTQTSGINTGELFF
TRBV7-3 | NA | CASSRGTGTDTQYF
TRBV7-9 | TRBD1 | CASSSRGYDNEKLFF
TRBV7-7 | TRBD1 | CASSPRTGTGSYNEQFF
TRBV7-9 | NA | CASSLGGQETQYF
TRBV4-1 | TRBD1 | CASSQPFDRGSGANVLTF
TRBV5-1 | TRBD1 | CASSGPTGEDTIYF
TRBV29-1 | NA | CSVDVGLGGIGAGVNEQFF
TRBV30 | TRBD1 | CAWSGRGRGKETQYF
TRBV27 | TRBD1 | CASSLLGTAYNEQFF
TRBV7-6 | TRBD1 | CASSQGAVYGYTF
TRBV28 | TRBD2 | CASSFPGRTSGKSEQFF
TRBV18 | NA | CASSPQPRSGIGETQYF
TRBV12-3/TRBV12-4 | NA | CASSLDGGDTQYF
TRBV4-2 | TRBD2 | CASSQGTSGRAGNEQFF
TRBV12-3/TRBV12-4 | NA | CASSRLEAEKLFF
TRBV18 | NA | CASSPPSRAQETQYF
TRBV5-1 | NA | CASSAHDPGETQYF
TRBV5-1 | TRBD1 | CASSLTGDQPQHF
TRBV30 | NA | CAWSISAGGYTF
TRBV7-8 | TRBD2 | CASSPGTSGSTGELFF
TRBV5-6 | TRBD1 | CASRRQGSGEAFF
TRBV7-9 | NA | CASSLQGQVYEQYF
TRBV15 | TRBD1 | CATSSRDRGLREKLFF
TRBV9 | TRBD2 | CASSVAGRDEQFF
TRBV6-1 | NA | CASSEAEDEQFF
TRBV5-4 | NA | CASSLGLAKTYNEQFF
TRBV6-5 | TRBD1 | CASSITPGTGAGYTF
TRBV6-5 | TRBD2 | CASRRTSGADTQYF
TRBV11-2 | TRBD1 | CASSQTGAFDNEQFF
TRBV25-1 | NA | CASTQGYEQYF
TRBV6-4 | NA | CASRADRNTEAFF
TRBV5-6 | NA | CASSPRRGLGYTF
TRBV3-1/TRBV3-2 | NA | CASSQSRSRYSGSGETQYF
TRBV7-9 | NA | CASSLVTAGELFF
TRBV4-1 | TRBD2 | CASTGGDSGRPSPDYNEQFF
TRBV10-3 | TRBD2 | CAINRLAGAGELFF
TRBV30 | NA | CAWSNLRQDNEQFF